This TCR beta chain was sequenced for a study of T cell responses to AZD1222 COVID-19 vaccine. Study findings and constraints: Only a handful of AZD1222 recipients tested seropositive at baseline.

The CDR3 is made up of 14 amino acids. Germline V gene sequence: CDR1 SEHNR, CDR2 FQNEAQ (reference sequence). V was clipped by 5 bases and J by 13 bases, with 18 bases between them. Assay used: immunoSEQ multiplex PCR; TCRdb lists only in-frame clones, some missing. Of about 270,000 clones listed, around 93% are singletons. A note on this clone: Its antigen is undetermined.

This receptor was identified in an adult who received the AZD1222 COVID-19 vaccine. The sample in question was peripheral blood, obtained 28 days after the second AZD1222 dose. The chain couples TRBV7-9 to TRBJ1-6, with D possibly matching TRBD1 (5 bases). The CDR3 protein is CASSPTGHAGPLHF. In nucleotides, the CDR3 is TGTGCCAGCAGCCCCACCGGACACGCCGGTCCCCTCCACTTT.